Shown below are 18 T cell receptor beta chains from a single sample sequenced in a study of beta chain features in type 1 diabetes. Points from the study as a whole: In all four CD4+ subsets, TCRB CDR3 length was significantly, moderately reduced in type 1 diabetes.

No antigen has been identified for these receptors. TCRB transcripts that were expressed got sequenced, as all of the isolated RNA had been reverse transcribed. TCRdb's copy holds only in-frame clones and misses some; the assay was immunoSEQ multiplex PCR. The sample holds 600,000 to 750,000 clones, around 12% seen once. Sequencing was performed on naive CD4+ T cells from blood. Receptor source: a young man with type 1 diabetes.

The rearrangement uses TRBV6-5 and TRBJ2-7; 8 bases fit TRBD2. Germline V gene data show CDR1 as MNHEY and CDR2 as SVGAGI. This CDR3 region has 13 residues. V lost 6 bases to trimming and J lost 3 bases; unmatched junction nucleotides: 4. The CDR3 coding sequence is TGTGCCAGCAGGCGGGAGGAAAGCTACGAGCAGTACTTC. It specifies CASRREESYEQYF.

This clone occurred a few times. This CDR3 reads CASRATDWGDTQYF. CDR3 sequence (DNA): TGTGCCAGCAGGGCTACAGATTGGGGAGATACGCAGTATTTT. The chain couples TRBV7-8 to TRBJ2-3; D is uncertain. Germline CDR1 SGHVS, CDR2 FQNEAQ. Trimming took off 6 bases at V and 5 bases at J, with 15 bases between the two ends. The CDR3 extends over 14 amino acids.

The V and J genes are TRBV7-2 and TRBJ2-3, with 11 positions matching TRBD2. The junction had 4 bases not matched to a gene; V was cut back by 0 bases and J by 2 bases. This CDR3 is 17 amino acids long. The V gene's germline CDR1 is SGHTA and CDR2 FQGNSA. CDR3 DNA sequence: TGTGCCAGCAGCTTAGCGGTGACTAGCGGGGCCACAGATACGCAGTATTTT. Translating it yields CASSLAVTSGATDTQYF.

V usage is TRBV28 and J usage is TRBJ1-6; D is undetermined. This CDR3 spans 13 amino acids. The germline V and J ends were trimmed by 10 bases and 8 bases, with 15 bases remaining between them. CDR1 and CDR2 (germline): MDHEN, SYDVKM. In DNA form, the CDR3 reads TGTGCCACCCTAGGCCTCGGGGATTCACCCCTCCACTTT. Amino acid sequence: CATLGLGDSPLHF. The whole variable domain, remainder taken from reference TRBV28 and TRBJ1-6, is DVKVTQSSRYLVKRTGEKVFLECVQDMDHENMFWYRQDPGLGLRLIYFSYDVKMKEKGDIPEGYSVSREKKERFSLILESASTNQTSMYLCATLGLGDSPLHFGNGTRLTVT.

This clone was picked up many times. The rearrangement uses TRBV6-1 and TRBJ1-2; no definite D call. Germline V gives CDR1 MNHNS, CDR2 SASEGT. The CDR3 length is 11 residues. V was clipped by 1 base and J by 13 bases, with 10 bases between them. For the CDR3, the DNA is TGTGCCAGCAGTGAAGAGCCGTCACCCACCTTC. Residues: CASSEEPSPTF.

The chain carries TRBV9 and TRBJ2-1; 9 bases fit TRBD1. In germline, CDR1 is SGDLS, CDR2 YYNGEE. With 1 base clipped from V and 5 bases from J, the junction kept 4 bases outside the gene matches. The CDR3 consists of 15 residues. The CDR3 protein is CASSVFGDRDNEQFF. CDR3 in DNA: TGTGCCAGCAGCGTATTCGGGGACAGGGACAATGAGCAGTTCTTC. Full variable domain (remainder filled in from reference TRBV9 and TRBJ2-1): DSGVTQTPKHLITATGQRVTLRCSPRSGDLSVYWYQQSLDQGLQFLIQYYNGEERAKGNILERFSAQQFPDLHSELNLSSLELGDSALYFCASSVFGDRDNEQFFGPGTRLTVL.

The genes are TRBV7-9 and TRBJ1-2, with D hard to call. This CDR3 comprises 14 residues. Germline assignment: CDR1 SEHNR and CDR2 FQNEAQ (reference sequence). Trimming shortened V by 6 bases and J by 4 bases, and 15 bases separated the two germline ends. The CDR3 sequence: CASSREHVGYGYTF. CDR3 in DNA: TGTGCCAGCAGTCGGGAACACGTAGGCTATGGCTACACCTTC.

This clone was seen a handful of times. The chain recombines TRBV6-5 with TRBJ2-1; unclear D gene. The CDR3 sequence is 14 residues long. Germline V CDR1 and CDR2: MNHEY, SVGAGI. V was shortened by 5 bases and J by 9 bases, with 17 bases between the two germline ends. The CDR3 sequence: CASSPPTMVREQFF. The CDR3 DNA is TGTGCCAGCAGTCCCCCCACTATGGTTCGTGAGCAGTTCTTC.

In the case of this clone: This specimen includes other DNA sequences encoding the same CDR3. The V call is TRBV9, the J call TRBJ1-1; no reliable D call. The CDR3 covers 13 residues. CDR1 SGDLS and CDR2 YYNGEE come from the germline V gene. Trimming stripped 3 bases from V and 0 bases from J, with 6 bases between. CDR3 nucleotides: TGTGCCAGCAGCGGCCAGGTGAACACTGAAGCTTTCTTT. This translates into CASSGQVNTEAFF.

This chain uses TRBV28 with TRBJ1-2; D is uncertain. Trimming removed 4 bases from V and 0 bases from J, with 6 bases in between. Germline CDR1 MDHEN, CDR2 SYDVKM. This CDR3 contains 13 residues. CDR3 DNA: TGTGCCAGCAGTTGGGCAGCTAACTATGGCTACACCTTC. Encoded protein: CASSWAANYGYTF.

The gene calls are TRBV18 and TRBJ1-6; TRBD1 aligns across 9 bases. CDR1 is KGHSH and CDR2 is LQKENI in the germline V gene. The CDR3 length is 16 residues. V trimming: 3 bases; J trimming: 13 bases; junction bases outside the gene matches: 13. The CDR3 sequence: CASSPPGTGRNGPLHF. The CDR3 nucleotides read TGTGCCAGCTCACCCCCCGGGACAGGGCGGAATGGGCCCCTCCACTTT.

The rearrangement joins TRBV5-6 to TRBJ2-5; the D gene is possibly TRBD2 (6 bases). Looked up from germline, CDR1 is SGHDT and CDR2 is YYEEEE. The CDR3 has 14 residues. The germline V and J ends were trimmed by 4 bases and 7 bases, with 17 bases remaining between them. The CDR3: CASSRGSVKGTQYF. The CDR3 DNA sequence: TGTGCCAGCAGCCGGGGGTCCGTCAAAGGGACCCAGTACTTC.

V usage is TRBV2 and J usage is TRBJ2-2; D gene ambiguous. This CDR3 is 12 amino acids long. Germline-derived CDR1 and CDR2 are SNHLY and FYNNEI. Between the trimmed V and J ends, which lost 6 bases and 9 bases, there was a span of 11 bases. The DNA for the CDR3 is TGTGCCAGCAGCGCCAGCGTCCGGGAGCTGTTTTTT. This encodes CASSASVRELFF.

The rearrangement uses TRBV9 and TRBJ1-2; D not resolved. The CDR3 is 12 residues long. CDR1 and CDR2 (germline): SGDLS, YYNGEE. Trimming pared 3 bases from V and 8 bases from J, leaving 11 bases between. Here the CDR3 reads CASSAYYTGYTF. The CDR3 DNA reads as TGTGCCAGCAGCGCCTACTATACCGGCTACACCTTC.

This clone was found a few times. The V call is TRBV29-1, the J call TRBJ1-5; tentatively, D is TRBD1 (5 bases). The germline V gene has CDR1 SQVTM and CDR2 ANQGSEA. V was trimmed by 7 bases and J by 6 bases, leaving 16 bases between them. The CDR3 has 13 residues. CDR3: CSGADSRGQPQHF. DNA of the CDR3: TGCAGCGGTGCGGACTCAAGGGGTCAGCCCCAGCATTTT.

This clone has a handful of counts. This chain connects TRBV7-2 to TRBJ2-4, with D uncertain. V lost 4 bases and J 4 bases, leaving 5 bases between the germline ends. The CDR3 extends over 12 amino acids. CDR1 is SGHTA and CDR2 is FQGNSA in the germline V gene. The CDR3, as DNA: TGTGCCAGCAGCTCTCAAAAAAACATTCAGTACTTC. It yields the protein CASSSQKNIQYF. The full variable domain, rest sourced from reference TRBV7-2 and TRBJ2-4, is GAGVSQSPSNKVTEKGKDVELRCDPISGHTALYWYRQSLGQGLEFLIYFQGNSAPDKSGLPSDRFSAERTGGSVSTLTIQRTQQEDSAVYLCASSSQKNIQYFGAGTRLSVL.

The chain carries TRBV5-1 and TRBJ2-2, with 12 bases matching TRBD2. The junction had 9 bases not matched to a gene; V was cut back by 3 bases and J by 3 bases. This CDR3 is 18 amino acids long. Germline CDR1 reads SGHRS; CDR2 reads YFSETQ. The CDR3 nucleotides are TGCGCCAGCAGCTCGTCCATGACTAGCGGGGGTGACACCGGGGAGCTGTTTTTT. Its protein product is CASSSSMTSGGDTGELFF.

V and J are TRBV6-1 and TRBJ2-5; TRBD2 agrees at 13 bases. CDR1 is MNHNS and CDR2 is SASEGT in the germline V gene. Germline trimming cut 7 bases from V and 5 bases from J; bases unmatched to any gene: 1. The CDR3 is made up of 13 amino acids. The CDR3 loop is CASMTSGRETQYF. In DNA form, the CDR3 reads TGTGCCAGCATGACTAGCGGGAGGGAGACCCAGTACTTC.